These 7 T cell receptor beta chains originate from one sample sequenced in a study of control samples from healthy donors and cancer patients. The data were produced by immunoSEQ multiplex PCR, yet TCRdb's version contains in-frame clones alone and is incomplete. The sample carries 100,000 to 150,000 clones, 87% recorded once. Specimen: blood. Receptors were obtained from a man aged 55 to 70 in good health.

The chain carries TRBV14 and TRBJ2-5; D gene unclear. V shed 1 base and J shed 5 bases, with 17 bases lying between them. Germline values: CDR1 SGHDN, CDR2 FVKESK. There are 16 residues in the CDR3. The CDR3 loop reads CASSQVAELVYETQYF. CDR3 coding DNA: TGTGCCAGCAGCCAAGTGGCGGAGCTAGTTTACGAGACCCAGTACTTC.

This chain joins TRBV28 and TRBJ2-7, with D maybe TRBD2 (5 bases). In germline, CDR1 is MDHEN, CDR2 SYDVKM. V was clipped by 2 bases and J by 3 bases, with 8 bases between them. The CDR3 sequence is 13 residues long. The DNA of the CDR3 is TGTGCCAGCAGTTTAGGAGGTAACTACGAGCAGTACTTC. It translates to CASSLGGNYEQYF.

V gene TRBV7-6 combines with J gene TRBJ2-3, with unresolved D. The CDR3 runs 14 residues. Germline loops: CDR1 SGHVS, CDR2 FNYEAQ. Deletions cut 1 base from V and 3 bases from J, with 8 bases between. In DNA, the CDR3 is TGTGCCAGCAGCTTAGGGCCTAGGACAGATACGCAGTATTTT. Translation gives CASSLGPRTDTQYF.

The DNA of the CDR3 is TGTGCCATGCACCGGGACAGCGGAGATACGCAGTATTTT. Translated, it gives CAMHRDSGDTQYF. The chain links TRBV10-3 to TRBJ2-3; 7 positions agree with TRBD1. V lost 9 bases to trimming and J lost 5 bases; unmatched junction nucleotides: 8. From germline, CDR1 is ENHRY and CDR2 SYGVKD. CDR3 length: 13 amino acids.

For the CDR3, the DNA is TGTGCCAGCAGCCCCCGTGCCGGGACACACTATGGCTACACCTTC. The encoded protein is CASSPRAGTHYGYTF. The genes are TRBV11-2 and TRBJ1-2; a weak D match, TRBD1 (6 bases). CDR3 length: 15 residues. Trimming took 5 bases from V and 3 from J, leaving 16 bases between them. Germline V CDR1 and CDR2: SGHAT, FQNNGV.

The genes are TRBV18 and TRBJ1-3; D may be TRBD1 (6 bases). Trimming stripped 4 bases from V and 8 bases from J, with 15 bases between. Germline CDR1 and CDR2: KGHSH and LQKENI. The CDR3 length is 14 residues. CDR3 amino acids: CASSRSGVGDTIYF. For the CDR3, the DNA is TGTGCCAGCTCACGTTCAGGGGTCGGAGACACCATATATTTT.

The chain uses TRBV28 and TRBJ1-1; D remains unclear. V gave up 7 bases and J gave up 7 bases, with 13 bases separating them. The CDR3 consists of 12 residues. Germline values: CDR1 MDHEN, CDR2 SYDVKM. CDR3 amino acids: CASTKWGGEAFF. The CDR3 DNA follows: TGTGCCAGCACCAAGTGGGGAGGTGAAGCTTTCTTT.